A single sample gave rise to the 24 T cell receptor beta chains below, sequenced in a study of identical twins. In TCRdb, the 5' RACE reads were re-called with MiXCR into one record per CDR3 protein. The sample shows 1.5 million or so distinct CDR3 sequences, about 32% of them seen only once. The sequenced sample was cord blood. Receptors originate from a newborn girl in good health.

The CDR3 DNA reads TGTGCCAGCAGTGAAGTTCCACAGGGGGCTCCCTACGAGCAGTACTTC. Its protein is CASSEVPQGAPYEQYF. V and J are TRBV6-1 and TRBJ2-7; TRBD1 matches at 9 bases. Trimming cost V 1 base and J 2 bases; bases outside gene matches: 6. There are 16 residues in the CDR3. Germline CDR1 reads MNHNS; CDR2 reads SASEGT.

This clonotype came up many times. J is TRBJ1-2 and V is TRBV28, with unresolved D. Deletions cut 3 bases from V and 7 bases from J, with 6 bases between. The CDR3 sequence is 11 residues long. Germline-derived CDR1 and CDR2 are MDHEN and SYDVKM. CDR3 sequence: CASSLTAGYTF. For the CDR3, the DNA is TGTGCCAGCAGTTTGACGGCTGGCTACACCTTC.

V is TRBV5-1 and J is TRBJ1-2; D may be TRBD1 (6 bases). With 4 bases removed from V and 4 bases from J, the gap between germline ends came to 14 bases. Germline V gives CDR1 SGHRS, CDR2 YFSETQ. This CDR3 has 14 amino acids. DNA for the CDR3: TGCGCCAGCAGCCCCGGACAGCGTAGCTATGGCTACACCTTC. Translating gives CASSPGQRSYGYTF. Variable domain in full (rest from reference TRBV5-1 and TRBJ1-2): KAGVTQTPRYLIKTRGQQVTLSCSPISGHRSVSWYQQTPGQGLQFLFEYFSETQRNKGNFPGRFSGRQFSNSRSEMNVSTLELGDSALYLCASSPGQRSYGYTFGSGTRLTVV.

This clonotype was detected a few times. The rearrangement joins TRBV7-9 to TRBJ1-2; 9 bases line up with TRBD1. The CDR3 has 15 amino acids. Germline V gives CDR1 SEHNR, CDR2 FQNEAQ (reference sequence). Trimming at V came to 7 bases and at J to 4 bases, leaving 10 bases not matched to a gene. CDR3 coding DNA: TGTGCCAGCACCAATTACCGGGACAGGGTCTATGGCTACACCTTC. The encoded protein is CASTNYRDRVYGYTF.

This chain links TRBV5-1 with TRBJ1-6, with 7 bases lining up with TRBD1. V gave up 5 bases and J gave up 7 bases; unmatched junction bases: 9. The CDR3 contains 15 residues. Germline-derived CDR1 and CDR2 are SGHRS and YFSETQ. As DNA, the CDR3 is TGCGCCAGCAGAAGGAGAGGGACAGAAAATTCACCCCTCCACTTT. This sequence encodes CASRRRGTENSPLHF.

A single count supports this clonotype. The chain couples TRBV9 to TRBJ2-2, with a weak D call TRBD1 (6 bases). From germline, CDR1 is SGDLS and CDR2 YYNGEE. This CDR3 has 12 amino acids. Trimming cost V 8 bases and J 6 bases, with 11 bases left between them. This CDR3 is CASSGASGELFF. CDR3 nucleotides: TGTGCCAGTTCAGGGGCGTCCGGGGAGCTGTTTTTT.

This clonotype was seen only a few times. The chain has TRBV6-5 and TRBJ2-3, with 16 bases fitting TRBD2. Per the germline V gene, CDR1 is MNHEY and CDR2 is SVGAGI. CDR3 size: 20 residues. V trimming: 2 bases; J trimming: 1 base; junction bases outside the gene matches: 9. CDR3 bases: TGTGCCAGCAGTTACGCGGGACTAGCGGGAGGGGTCTGGGGCACAGATACGCAGTATTTT. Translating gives CASSYAGLAGGVWGTDTQYF.

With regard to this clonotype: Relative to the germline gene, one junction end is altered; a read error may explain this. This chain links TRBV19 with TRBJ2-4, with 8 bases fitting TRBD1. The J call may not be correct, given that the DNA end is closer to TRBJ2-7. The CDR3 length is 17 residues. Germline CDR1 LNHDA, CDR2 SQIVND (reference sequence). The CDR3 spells CASSIGTGTGKEYEQYF. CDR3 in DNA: TGCGCCAGTAGTATAGGGACCGGGACAGGAAAGGAATACGAGCAGTACTTC.

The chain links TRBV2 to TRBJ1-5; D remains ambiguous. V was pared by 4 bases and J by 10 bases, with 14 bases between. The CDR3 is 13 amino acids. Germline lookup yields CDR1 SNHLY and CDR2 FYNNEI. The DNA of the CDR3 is TGTGCCAGCAGTGTGCAGACAATCAGCCCCCAGCATTTT. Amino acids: CASSVQTISPQHF.

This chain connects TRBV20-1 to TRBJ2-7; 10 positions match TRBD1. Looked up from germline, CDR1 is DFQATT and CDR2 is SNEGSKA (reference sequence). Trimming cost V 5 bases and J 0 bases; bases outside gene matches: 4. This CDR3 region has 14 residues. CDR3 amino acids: CSAPDRGRSYEQYF. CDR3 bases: TGCAGTGCTCCCGACAGGGGGCGCTCCTACGAGCAGTACTTC.

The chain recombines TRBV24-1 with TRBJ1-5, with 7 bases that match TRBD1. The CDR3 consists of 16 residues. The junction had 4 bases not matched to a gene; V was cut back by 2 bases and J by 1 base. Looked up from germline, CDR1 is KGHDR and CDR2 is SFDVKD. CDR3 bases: TGTGCCACCAGTGATTCAGGGGGAGGGAGCAATCAGCCCCAGCATTTT. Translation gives CATSDSGGGSNQPQHF.

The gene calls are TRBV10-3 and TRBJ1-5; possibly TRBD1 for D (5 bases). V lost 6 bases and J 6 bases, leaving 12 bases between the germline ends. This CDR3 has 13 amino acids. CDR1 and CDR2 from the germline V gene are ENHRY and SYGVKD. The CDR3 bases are TGTGCCATCAGCGCCCTCACAGGTCAGCCCCAGCATTTT. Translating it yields CAISALTGQPQHF.

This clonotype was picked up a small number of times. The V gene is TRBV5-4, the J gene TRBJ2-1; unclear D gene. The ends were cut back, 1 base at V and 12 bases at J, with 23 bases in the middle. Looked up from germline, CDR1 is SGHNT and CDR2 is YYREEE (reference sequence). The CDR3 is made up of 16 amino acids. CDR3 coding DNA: TGTGCCAGCAGCTTGCAAGTTCCCGGACGAGGTATTGCGCAGTTCTTC. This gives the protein CASSLQVPGRGIAQFF.

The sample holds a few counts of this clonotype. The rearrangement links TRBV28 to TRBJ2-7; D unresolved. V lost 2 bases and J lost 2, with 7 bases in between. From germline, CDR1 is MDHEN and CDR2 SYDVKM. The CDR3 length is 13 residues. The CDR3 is CASSLPLPYEQYF. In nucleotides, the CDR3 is TGTGCCAGCAGTTTACCACTACCCTACGAGCAGTACTTC.

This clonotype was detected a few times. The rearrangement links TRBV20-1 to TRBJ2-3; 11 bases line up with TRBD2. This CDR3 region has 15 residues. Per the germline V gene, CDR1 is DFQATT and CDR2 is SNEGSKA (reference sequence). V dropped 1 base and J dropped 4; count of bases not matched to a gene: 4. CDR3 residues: CSARVAGGAADTQYF. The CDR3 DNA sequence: TGCAGTGCTAGAGTAGCGGGAGGGGCCGCAGATACGCAGTATTTT.

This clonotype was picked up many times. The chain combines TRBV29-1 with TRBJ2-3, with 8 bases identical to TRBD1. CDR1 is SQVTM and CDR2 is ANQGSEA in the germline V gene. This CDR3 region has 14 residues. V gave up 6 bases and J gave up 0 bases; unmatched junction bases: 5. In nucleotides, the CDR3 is TGCAGCGTAGACAGGGGTACTAGCACAGATACGCAGTATTTT. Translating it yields CSVDRGTSTDTQYF.

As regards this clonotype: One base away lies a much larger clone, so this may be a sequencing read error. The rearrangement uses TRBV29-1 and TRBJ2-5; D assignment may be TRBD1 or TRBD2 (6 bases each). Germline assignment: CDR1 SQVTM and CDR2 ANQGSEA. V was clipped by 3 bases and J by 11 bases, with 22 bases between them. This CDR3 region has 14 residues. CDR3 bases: TGCAGCGTTGAGGCAGGGGACTCCTACAATGAGCAGTACTTC. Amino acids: CSVEAGDSYNEQYF.

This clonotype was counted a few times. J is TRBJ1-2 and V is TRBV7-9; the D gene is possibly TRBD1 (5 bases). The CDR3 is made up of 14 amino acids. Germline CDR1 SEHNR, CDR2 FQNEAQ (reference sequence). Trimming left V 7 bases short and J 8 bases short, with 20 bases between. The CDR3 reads CASTPSSGTVGYTF. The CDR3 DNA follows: TGTGCCAGCACCCCTAGTTCGGGGACGGTCGGCTACACCTTC.

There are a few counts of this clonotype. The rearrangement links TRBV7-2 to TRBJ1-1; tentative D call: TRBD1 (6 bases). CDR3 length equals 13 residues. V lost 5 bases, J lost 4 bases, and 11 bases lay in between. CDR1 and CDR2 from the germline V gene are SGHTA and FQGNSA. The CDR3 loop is CASSAYRVTEAFF. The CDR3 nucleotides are TGTGCCAGCAGCGCATACAGGGTCACTGAAGCTTTCTTT.

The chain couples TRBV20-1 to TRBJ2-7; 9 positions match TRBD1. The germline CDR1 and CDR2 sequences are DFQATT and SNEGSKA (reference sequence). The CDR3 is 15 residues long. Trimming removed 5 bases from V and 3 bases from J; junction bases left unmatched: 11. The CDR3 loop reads CSASSLGTGIYEQYF. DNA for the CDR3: TGCAGTGCTTCGAGCCTCGGGACAGGGATCTACGAGCAGTACTTC.

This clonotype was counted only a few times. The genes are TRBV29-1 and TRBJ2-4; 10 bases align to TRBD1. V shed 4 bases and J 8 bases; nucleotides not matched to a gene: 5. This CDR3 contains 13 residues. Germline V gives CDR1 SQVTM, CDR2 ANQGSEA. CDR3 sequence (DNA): TGCAGCGTTGGGGACAGGGGTGGAGACATTCAGTACTTC. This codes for CSVGDRGGDIQYF.

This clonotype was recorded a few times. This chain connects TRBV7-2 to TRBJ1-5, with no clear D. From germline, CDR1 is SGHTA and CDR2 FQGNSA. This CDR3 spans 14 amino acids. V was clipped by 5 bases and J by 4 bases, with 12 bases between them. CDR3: CASSILDKNQPQHF. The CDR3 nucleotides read TGTGCCAGCAGCATACTTGACAAGAATCAGCCCCAGCATTTT. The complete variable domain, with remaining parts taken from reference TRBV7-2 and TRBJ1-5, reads GAGVSQSPSNKVTEKGKDVELRCDPISGHTALYWYRQSLGQGLEFLIYFQGNSAPDKSGLPSDRFSAERTGGSVSTLTIQRTQQEDSAVYLCASSILDKNQPQHFGDGTRLSIL.

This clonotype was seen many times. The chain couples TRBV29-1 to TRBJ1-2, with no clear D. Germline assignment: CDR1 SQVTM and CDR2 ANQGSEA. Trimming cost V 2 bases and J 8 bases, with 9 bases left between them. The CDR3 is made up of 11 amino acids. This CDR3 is CSVESVAGYTF. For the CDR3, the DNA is TGCAGCGTTGAATCTGTTGCGGGCTACACCTTC.

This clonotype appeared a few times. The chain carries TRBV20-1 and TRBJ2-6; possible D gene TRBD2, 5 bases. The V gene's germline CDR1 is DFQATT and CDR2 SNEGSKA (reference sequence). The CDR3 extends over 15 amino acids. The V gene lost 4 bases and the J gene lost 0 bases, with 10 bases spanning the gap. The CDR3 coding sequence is TGCAGTGCTACGAGCGGTCTCTCTGGGGCCAACGTCCTGACTTTC. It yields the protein CSATSGLSGANVLTF.